The subject of this entry is one T cell receptor beta chain. Its target is not known. CDR3 size: 15 residues. V shed 6 bases, J shed 7 bases, and the junction held 9 bases outside the gene matches. CDR1 is MNHNS and CDR2 is SASEGT in the germline V gene. The assay was run at deep level. TCRdb's table, derived via immunoSEQ multiplex PCR, lists solely in-frame clones and lacks some. The sample records 2 million to 2.5 million clones, approximately 96% being singletons. These data originate in a study of shared clonotypes between healthy human individuals. Study outcomes and limitations: Larger richness was generally estimated for naive than memory subsets.

The sequenced sample was naive CD4+ T cells sorted from blood. Subset specified: CD45RA+ positively selected. This receptor was taken from a young man in good health. The rearrangement links TRBV6-1 to TRBJ1-6; 7 positions match TRBD1. The CDR3 protein is CASSLGGAWNSPLHF. The CDR3 bases are TGTGCCAGCAGCCTAGGGGGCGCTTGGAATTCACCCCTCCACTTT.